Sequencing of this TCR beta chain was carried out in a study of blood T cell repertoires in COVID-19. About the research overall: Acute and convalescent COVID-19 specimens originated in the United States, Italy and Spain. PBMCs, B-cell-depleted T cells, or T cells provided the cDNA or gDNA that made up the material.

Looked up from germline, CDR1 is MNHEY and CDR2 is SMNVEV (reference sequence). The CDR3 consists of 16 residues. The V end lost 8 bases, the J end lost 5 bases, and 24 bases lay between the germline ends. In the authors' workflow: Counts of nucleated cells, estimated from reference gene primer amplification, were obtained. Repertoires were generated with immunoSEQ multiplex PCR, while TCRdb's copy carries only in-frame clones and drops some. The D gene and trimming were derived from the DNA, and the V and J assignments and clone size from that table. The data show about 68,000 clones, approximately 92% seen once.

This sequence was found in a man aged 50 or older with acute or convalescent COVID-19. Source material: peripheral blood. The rearrangement joins TRBV27 to TRBJ1-2; D is possibly TRBD1 (5 bases). CDR3 coding DNA: TGTGCCAGCGGCACACTTGGCGGGGGGATCTATTATGGCTACACCTTC. It codes for CASGTLGGGIYYGYTF.